This T cell receptor beta chain was observed in a study of blood T cells in healthy people across ages (dated by TCRdb to between 2014 and 2016). Background on the whole study: In model experiments, template switching captured about one uniquely barcoded TCR beta cDNA molecule for every two T cells. Donors of different ages were randomly distributed across sequencing lanes to avoid experimental bias. The study measured age-related changes in TCR beta repertoire diversity using deep sequencing normalized with unique cDNA molecular identifiers. Four age groups were formed from the donors: young (average approximately 15 years), middle-aged (around 39), aged (62) and long-lived (82). The study analyzed two additional independent replicas of 1 million unique cDNA reads from the same blood draw for two donors, one aged 18 to 29 and one aged 80 or older.

This clonotype was found once. The clone's antigen remains unknown. No base-level quality is on record; no much larger clone is a single base apart. Libraries came from 5' RACE. The data were produced on an Illumina HiSeq 2500. The second PCR ran for about 6 to 12 cycles and used a J-beta primer mix along with a sample-barcoded 5' primer. Each TCR beta cDNA molecule received a unique molecular identifier from a template-switch 5' adaptor carrying 12 random nucleotides. Each sample yielded at least 3 million CDR3-containing paired-end reads. All of the RNA was converted into first-strand cDNA using the Mint cDNA synthesis kit, with a TRBC-specific oligonucleotide serving as the primer. Following uracil-DNA glycosylase treatment, a first 18-cycle PCR with universal primers M1SS and BC2_uni_R was performed on all cDNA. Per the original workflow: Each sample was normalized by randomly selecting 1 million high-quality reads, each carrying a distinct molecular identifier. Instead of being binned into consensus sequences, reads with shared molecular identifiers were discarded. MiTCR, set to a Q25 quality threshold and the strictest error-elimination algorithm, was used for CDR3 identification, clonotype clustering and error correction. A nonparametric unseen species model using Euler transformation provided a lower-bound estimate of total TCR beta diversity. The raw public reads went through TCRdb reprocessing: fastp at Q25, MiXCR clone calling, in-frame beta chains kept. CDR3 protein duplicates are merged, each entry listing the most common genes and DNA. TCRdb's processing, not the authors', yielded these V and J calls. The sample table lists roughly 860,000 distinct CDR3 sequences, around 68% of them with a count of one. The ten largest clonotypes hold approximately 30% of the sample.

Clipping removes 3 bases from V and 5 bases from J, with 6 as the unmatched junction base count. CDR1 and CDR2 are read off the germline V gene as MGHDK and SYGVNS. Counted from cysteine to phenylalanine, this CDR3 has 17 amino acids. Kept here is only the CDR3 DNA, which spans 51 bases and is read in frame from base 1. Donors were under 40 systemically healthy Caucasian individuals from Russia aged roughly 6 to 90 years. Each donor gave ten milliliters of peripheral blood, drawn into EDTA-treated Vacutainer tubes. PBMCs were isolated by Ficoll-Paque density-gradient centrifugation, with at least 6.5 million obtained per sample. Trizol reagent was used to extract total RNA from PBMCs, with at least 5 micrograms per sample. For every donor, flow cytometry on a PBMC aliquot measured the percentage of naive CD45RAhigh/CD27high T cells. What the research found in general, with its limitations: The percentage of naive T cells measured by flow cytometry correlated strongly with observed TCR beta diversity. Because profiling used bulk unsorted PBMCs, naive and antigen-experienced compartments could not be compared conclusively. Donor CMV infection status was unknown, potentially confounding age-related changes in expanded clonotypes. Estimates of total diversity based on one million sequenced T cells were considered lower bounds and underestimates. Compared with the aged group, the long-lived group had more naive CD4+ T cells, fewer expanded clones and increased TCR diversity, suggesting age selection. As age increased, observed TCR beta diversity per million T cells dropped in a roughly linear way, and a significant reduction was already evident by age roughly 36.

This clonotype was obtained from a man aged 25 to 45 in good health. Recombination linked TRBV25-1 to TRBJ1-6, and 11 junctional nucleotides match TRBD1. Specimen: blood. The CDR3: CASSDPGQGANNSPLHF. DNA sequence: TGTGCCAGCAGTGACCCCGGACAGGGGGCAAATAATTCACCCCTCCACTTT. The variable domain in full, with residues beyond the CDR3 obtained from the reference TRBV25-1 and TRBJ1-6 genes, is EADIYQTPRYLVIGTGKKITLECSQTMGHDKMYWYQQDPGMELHLIHYSYGVNSTEKGDLSSESTVSRIRTEHFPLTLESARPSHTSQYLCASSDPGQGANNSPLHFGNGTRLTVT.